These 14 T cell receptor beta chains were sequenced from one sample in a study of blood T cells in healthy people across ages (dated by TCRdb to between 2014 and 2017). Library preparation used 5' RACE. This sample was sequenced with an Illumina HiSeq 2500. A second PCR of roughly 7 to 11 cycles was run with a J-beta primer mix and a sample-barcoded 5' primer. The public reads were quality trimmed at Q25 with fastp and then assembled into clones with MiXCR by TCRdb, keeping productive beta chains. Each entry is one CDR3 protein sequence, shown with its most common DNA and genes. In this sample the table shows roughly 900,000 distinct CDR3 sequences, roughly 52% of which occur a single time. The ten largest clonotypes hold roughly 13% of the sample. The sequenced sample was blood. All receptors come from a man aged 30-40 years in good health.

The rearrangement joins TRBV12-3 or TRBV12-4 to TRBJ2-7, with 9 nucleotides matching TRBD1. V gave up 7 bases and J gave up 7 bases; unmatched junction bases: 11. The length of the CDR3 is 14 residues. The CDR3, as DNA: TGTGCCAGCAACCCCGGGACAGGGTCCAATGAGCAGTACTTC. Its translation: CASNPGTGSNEQYF.

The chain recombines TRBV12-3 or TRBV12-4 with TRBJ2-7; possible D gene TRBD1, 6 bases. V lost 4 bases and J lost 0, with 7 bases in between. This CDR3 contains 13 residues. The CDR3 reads CASSWTDSYEQYF. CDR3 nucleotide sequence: TGTGCCAGCAGTTGGACAGACTCCTACGAGCAGTACTTC.

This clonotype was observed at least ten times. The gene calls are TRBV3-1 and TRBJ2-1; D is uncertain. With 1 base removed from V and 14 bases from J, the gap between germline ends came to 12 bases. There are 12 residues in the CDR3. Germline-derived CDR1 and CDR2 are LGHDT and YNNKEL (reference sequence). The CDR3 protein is CASSQGPARKFF. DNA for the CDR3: TGTGCCAGCAGCCAAGGGCCAGCCAGAAAGTTCTTC.

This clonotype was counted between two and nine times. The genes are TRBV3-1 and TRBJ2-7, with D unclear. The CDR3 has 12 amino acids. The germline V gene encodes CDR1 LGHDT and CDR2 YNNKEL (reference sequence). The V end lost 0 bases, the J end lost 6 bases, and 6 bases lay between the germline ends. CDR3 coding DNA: TGTGCCAGCAGCCAAGATTGGGTCGAGCAGTACTTC. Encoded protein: CASSQDWVEQYF.

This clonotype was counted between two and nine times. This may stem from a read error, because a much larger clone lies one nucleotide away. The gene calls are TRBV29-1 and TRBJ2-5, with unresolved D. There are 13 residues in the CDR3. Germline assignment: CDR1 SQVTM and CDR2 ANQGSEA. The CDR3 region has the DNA TGCAGCGTGCGGCGATTCGGGCAAGGGACCCAGTACTTC. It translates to CSVRRFGQGTQYF.

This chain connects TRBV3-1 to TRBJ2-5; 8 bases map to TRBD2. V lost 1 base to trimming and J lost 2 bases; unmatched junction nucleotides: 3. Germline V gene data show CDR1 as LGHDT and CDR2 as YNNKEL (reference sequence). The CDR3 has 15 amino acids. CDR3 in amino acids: CASSQAIAGQETQYF. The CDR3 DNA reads TGTGCCAGCAGCCAAGCCATAGCGGGACAAGAGACCCAGTACTTC.

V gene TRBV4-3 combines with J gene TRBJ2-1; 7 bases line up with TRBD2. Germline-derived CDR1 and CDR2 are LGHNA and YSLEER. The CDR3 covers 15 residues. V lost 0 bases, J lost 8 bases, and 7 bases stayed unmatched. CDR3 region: CASSQDEAGRDEQFF. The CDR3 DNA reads TGCGCCAGCAGCCAAGATGAAGCAGGGAGGGATGAGCAGTTCTTC.

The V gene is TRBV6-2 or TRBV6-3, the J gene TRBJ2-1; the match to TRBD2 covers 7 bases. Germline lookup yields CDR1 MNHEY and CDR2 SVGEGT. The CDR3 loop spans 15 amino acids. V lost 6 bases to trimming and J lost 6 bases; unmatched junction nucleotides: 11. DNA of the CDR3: TGTGCCAGCAGAGGAGCGGGGCCCCCCGGCAATGAGCAGTTCTTC. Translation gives CASRGAGPPGNEQFF.

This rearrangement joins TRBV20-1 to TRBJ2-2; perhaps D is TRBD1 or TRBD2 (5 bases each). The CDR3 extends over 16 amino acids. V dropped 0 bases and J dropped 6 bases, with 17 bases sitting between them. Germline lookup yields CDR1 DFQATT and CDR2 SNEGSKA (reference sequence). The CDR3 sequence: CSARDHPEGFAGELFF. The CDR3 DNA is TGCAGTGCTAGAGATCATCCTGAGGGGTTTGCCGGGGAGCTGTTTTTT.

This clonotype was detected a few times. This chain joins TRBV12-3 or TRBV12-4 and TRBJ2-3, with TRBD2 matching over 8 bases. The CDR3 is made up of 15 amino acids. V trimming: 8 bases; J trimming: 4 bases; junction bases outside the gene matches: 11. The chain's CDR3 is CASFFPSGYPDTQYF. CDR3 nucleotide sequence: TGTGCCAGCTTCTTCCCTAGCGGGTATCCAGATACGCAGTATTTT.

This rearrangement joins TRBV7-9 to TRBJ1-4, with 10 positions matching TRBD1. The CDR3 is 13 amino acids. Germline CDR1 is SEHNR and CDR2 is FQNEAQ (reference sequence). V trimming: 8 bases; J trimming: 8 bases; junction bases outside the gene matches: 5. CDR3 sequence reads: CASWDRGNEKLFF. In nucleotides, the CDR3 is TGTGCCAGCTGGGACAGGGGAAACGAAAAACTGTTTTTT.

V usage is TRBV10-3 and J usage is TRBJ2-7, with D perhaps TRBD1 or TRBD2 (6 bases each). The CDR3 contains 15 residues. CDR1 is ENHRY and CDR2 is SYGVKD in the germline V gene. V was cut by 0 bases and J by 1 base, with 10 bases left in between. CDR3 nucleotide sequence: TGTGCCATCAGTGAGTCGAGGGGGGAATCCTACGAGCAGTACTTC. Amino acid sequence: CAISESRGESYEQYF.

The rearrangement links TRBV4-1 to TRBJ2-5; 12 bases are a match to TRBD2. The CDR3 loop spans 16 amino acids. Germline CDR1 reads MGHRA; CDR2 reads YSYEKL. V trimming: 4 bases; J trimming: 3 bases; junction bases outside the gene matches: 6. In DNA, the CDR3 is TGCGCCAGCAGCCCTCCAAGACTAGCGGGGGAAGAGACCCAGTACTTC. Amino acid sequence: CASSPPRLAGEETQYF.

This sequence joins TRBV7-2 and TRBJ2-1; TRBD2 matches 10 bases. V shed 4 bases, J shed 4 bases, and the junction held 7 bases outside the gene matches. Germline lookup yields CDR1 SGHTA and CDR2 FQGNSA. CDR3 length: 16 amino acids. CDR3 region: CASSYRAGGLYNEQFF. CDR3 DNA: TGTGCCAGCAGCTACAGAGCGGGGGGGCTGTACAATGAGCAGTTCTTC. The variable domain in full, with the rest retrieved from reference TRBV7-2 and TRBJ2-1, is GAGVSQSPSNKVTEKGKDVELRCDPISGHTALYWYRQSLGQGLEFLIYFQGNSAPDKSGLPSDRFSAERTGGSVSTLTIQRTQQEDSAVYLCASSYRAGGLYNEQFFGPGTRLTVL.